This T cell receptor (beta chain) was profiled in a study of T cell responses to AZD1222 COVID-19 vaccine. Libraries were prepared by immunoSEQ multiplex PCR; TCRdb keeps only in-frame clonotypes and omits some of them. This sample has about 120,000 clones, with 90% found just once. Looked up from germline, CDR1 is SEHNR and CDR2 is FQNEAQ (reference sequence). The CDR3 consists of 13 residues. The trim removed 6 bases at V and 2 bases at J, leaving 4 bases unmatched. This receptor was identified in an adult in good health. The sequences come from peripheral blood, collected on day 0 of AZD1222 vaccination. The chain is built from TRBV7-9 and TRBJ2-7, with 7 positions matching TRBD2. The CDR3, as DNA: TGTGCCAGCAGTTCCGGGACTACCTACGAGCAGTACTTC. Residues: CASSSGTTYEQYF.